This TCR beta chain comes out of a study of T cell repertoires in ileal Crohn's disease. Study background: Biopsies of the neoterminal ileum at postoperative colonoscopy form M6 samples.

Documented time point: neoterminal ileum biopsy at postoperative endoscopy, about 6 months after surgery. The CDR3 is made up of 15 amino acids. Germline loops: CDR1 SGHRS, CDR2 YFSETQ. V was shortened by 4 bases and J by 0 bases, with 14 bases between the two germline ends. The table came from immunoSEQ multiplex PCR; TCRdb's copy has only in-frame clones and leaves some out. Of 15,000 to 20,000 clones listed, around 70% are singletons. This clone has just a few counts. Its antigen is still unknown. Study-wide results and limits: Within the first postoperative year, endoscopy came at median about 6.9 months. All patients with clonality above 26.8% had endoscopic recurrence.

The receptor was derived from an adult with Crohn's disease. What was sequenced was ileal tissue. The J gene is TRBJ2-7, the V gene TRBV5-1, with a tentative D call TRBD1 (5 bases). The chain's CDR3 is CASSKGEAISYEQYF. The DNA of the CDR3 is TGCGCCAGCAGCAAAGGGGAAGCGATCTCCTACGAGCAGTACTTC.